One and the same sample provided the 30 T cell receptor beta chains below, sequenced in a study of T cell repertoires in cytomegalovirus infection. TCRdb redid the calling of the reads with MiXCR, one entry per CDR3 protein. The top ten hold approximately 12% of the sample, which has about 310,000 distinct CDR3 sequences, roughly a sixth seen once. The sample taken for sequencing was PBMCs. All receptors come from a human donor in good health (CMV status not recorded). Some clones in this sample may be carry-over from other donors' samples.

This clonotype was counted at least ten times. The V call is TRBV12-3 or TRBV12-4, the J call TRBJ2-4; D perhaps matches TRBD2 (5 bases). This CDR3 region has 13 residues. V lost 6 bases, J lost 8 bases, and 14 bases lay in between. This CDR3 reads CASSLPERDIQYF. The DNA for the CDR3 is TGTGCCAGCAGCCTCCCGGAGAGGGACATTCAGTACTTC.

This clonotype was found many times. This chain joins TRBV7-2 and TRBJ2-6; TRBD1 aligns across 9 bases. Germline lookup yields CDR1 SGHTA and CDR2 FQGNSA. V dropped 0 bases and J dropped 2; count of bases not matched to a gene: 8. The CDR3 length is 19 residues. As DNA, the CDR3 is TGTGCCAGCAGCTTAGCGAGGGGACAGGGAGTCGCTGGGGCCAACGTCCTGACTTTC. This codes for CASSLARGQGVAGANVLTF.

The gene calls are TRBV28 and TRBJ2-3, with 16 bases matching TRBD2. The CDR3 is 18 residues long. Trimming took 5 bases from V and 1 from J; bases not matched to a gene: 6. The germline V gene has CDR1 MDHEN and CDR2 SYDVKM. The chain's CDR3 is CASSPGTSGGAGTDTQYF. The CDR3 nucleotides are TGTGCCAGCAGTCCAGGGACTAGCGGGGGGGCTGGCACAGATACGCAGTATTTT.

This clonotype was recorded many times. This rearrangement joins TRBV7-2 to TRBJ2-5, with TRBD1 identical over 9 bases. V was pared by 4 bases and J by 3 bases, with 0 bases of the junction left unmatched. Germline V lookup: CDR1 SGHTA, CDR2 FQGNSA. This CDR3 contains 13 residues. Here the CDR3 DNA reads TGTGCCAGCAGCTGGGACAGGGAAGAGACCCAGTACTTC. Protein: CASSWDREETQYF.

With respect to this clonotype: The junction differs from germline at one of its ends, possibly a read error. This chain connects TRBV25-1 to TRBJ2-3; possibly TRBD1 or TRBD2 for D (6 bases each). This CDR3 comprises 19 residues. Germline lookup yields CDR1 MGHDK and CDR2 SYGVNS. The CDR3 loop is CASSELGGGHRVGPDTRYF. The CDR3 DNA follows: TGTGCCAGCAGTGAATTAGGAGGGGGGCACCGAGTCGGGCCAGATACGCGGTATTTT.

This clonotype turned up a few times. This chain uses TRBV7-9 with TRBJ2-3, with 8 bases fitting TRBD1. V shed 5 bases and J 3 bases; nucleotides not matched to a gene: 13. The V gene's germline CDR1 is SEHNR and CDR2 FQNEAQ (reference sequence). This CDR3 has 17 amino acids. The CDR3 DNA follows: TGTGCCAGCAGCCCTTTTCCTGGACAGGGTATTACAGATACGCAGTATTTT. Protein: CASSPFPGQGITDTQYF. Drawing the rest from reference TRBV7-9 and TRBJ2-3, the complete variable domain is DTGVSQNPRHKITKRGQNVTFRCDPISEHNRLYWYRQTLGQGPEFLTYFQNEAQLEKSRLLSDRFSAERPKGSFSTLEIQRTEQGDSAMYLCASSPFPGQGITDTQYFGPGTRLTVL.

In DNA form, the CDR3 reads TGCAGCGTTGATGGGGTGAACACTGAAGCTTTCTTT. The encoded protein is CSVDGVNTEAFF. The chain combines TRBV29-1 with TRBJ1-1; D is unresolved. V dropped 3 bases and J dropped 0 bases, with 5 bases sitting between them. The CDR3 totals 12 residues. Germline values: CDR1 SQVTM, CDR2 ANQGSEA.

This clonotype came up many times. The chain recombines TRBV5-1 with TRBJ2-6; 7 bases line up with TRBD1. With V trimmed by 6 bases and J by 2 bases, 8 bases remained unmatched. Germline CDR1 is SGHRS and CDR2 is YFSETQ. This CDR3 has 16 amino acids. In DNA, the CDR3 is TGCGCCAGCACCCCGACAGGGAGCACTGGGGCCAACGTCCTGACTTTC. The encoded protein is CASTPTGSTGANVLTF.

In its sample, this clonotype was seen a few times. In DNA, the CDR3 is TGTGCCAGCAGTTTAGGGGCCACGGGCACAGATACGCAGTATTTT. It codes for CASSLGATGTDTQYF. This chain connects TRBV12-3 or TRBV12-4 to TRBJ2-3; D gene ambiguous. Trimming removed 1 base from V and 1 base from J, with 9 bases in between. CDR3 size: 15 residues.

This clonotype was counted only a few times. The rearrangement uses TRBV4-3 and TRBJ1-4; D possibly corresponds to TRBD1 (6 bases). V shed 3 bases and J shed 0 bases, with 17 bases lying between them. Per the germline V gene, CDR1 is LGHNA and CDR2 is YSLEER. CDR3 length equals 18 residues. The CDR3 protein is CASSQSGQSLATNEKLFF. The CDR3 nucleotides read TGCGCCAGCAGCCAGTCCGGACAGTCCCTTGCAACTAATGAAAAACTGTTTTTT.

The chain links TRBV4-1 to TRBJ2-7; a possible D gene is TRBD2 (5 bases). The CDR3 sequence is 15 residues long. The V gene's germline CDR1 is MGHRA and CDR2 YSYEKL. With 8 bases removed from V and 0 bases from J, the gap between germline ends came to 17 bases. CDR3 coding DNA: TGCGCCAGCTATTTCTTCCGGAGGTCCTCCTACGAGCAGTACTTC. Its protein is CASYFFRRSSYEQYF.

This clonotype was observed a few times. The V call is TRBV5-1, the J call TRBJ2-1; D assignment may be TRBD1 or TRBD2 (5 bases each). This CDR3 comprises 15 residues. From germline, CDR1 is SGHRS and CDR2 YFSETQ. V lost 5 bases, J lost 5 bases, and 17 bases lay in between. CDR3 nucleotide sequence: TGCGCCAGCAGGGGGGAAGGGCAGCCTCACAATGAGCAGTTCTTC. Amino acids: CASRGEGQPHNEQFF.

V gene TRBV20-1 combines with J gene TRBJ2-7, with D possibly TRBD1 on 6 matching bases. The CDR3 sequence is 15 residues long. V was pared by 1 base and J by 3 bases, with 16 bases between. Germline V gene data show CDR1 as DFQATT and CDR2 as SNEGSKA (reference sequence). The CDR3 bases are TGCAGTGCTAGAGGAGACAGGTTACTTTTCTACGAGCAGTACTTC. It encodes CSARGDRLLFYEQYF.

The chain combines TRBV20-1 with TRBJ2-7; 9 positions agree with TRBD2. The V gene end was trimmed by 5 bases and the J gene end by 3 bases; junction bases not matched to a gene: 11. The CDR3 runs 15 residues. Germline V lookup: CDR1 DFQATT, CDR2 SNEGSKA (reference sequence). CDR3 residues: CSAYGLAGNLYEQYF. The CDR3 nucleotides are TGCAGTGCTTATGGGCTAGCGGGGAACCTCTACGAGCAGTACTTC.

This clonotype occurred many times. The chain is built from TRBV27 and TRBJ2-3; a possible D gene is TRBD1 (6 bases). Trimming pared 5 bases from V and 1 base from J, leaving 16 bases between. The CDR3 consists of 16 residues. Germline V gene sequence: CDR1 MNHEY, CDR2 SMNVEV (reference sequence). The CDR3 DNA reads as TGTGCCAGCAGTCCAGCCGGACAGTACGGCACAGATACGCAGTATTTT. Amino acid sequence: CASSPAGQYGTDTQYF.

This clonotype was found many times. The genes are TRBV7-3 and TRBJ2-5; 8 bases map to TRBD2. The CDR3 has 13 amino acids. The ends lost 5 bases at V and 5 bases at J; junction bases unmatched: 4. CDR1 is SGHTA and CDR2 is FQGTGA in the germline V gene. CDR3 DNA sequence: TGTGCCAGCAGCCACGGGGGGGAGGAGACCCAGTACTTC. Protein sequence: CASSHGGEETQYF.

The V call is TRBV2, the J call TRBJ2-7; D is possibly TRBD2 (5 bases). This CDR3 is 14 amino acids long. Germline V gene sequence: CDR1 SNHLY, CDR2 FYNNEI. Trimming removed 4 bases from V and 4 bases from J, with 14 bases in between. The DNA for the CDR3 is TGTGCCAGCAGTGTCCGTCCGGGGTTATACGAGCAGTACTTC. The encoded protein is CASSVRPGLYEQYF.

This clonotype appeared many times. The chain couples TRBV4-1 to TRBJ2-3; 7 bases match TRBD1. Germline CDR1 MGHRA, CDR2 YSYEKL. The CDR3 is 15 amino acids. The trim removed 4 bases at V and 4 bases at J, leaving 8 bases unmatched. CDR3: CASSLSLQGADTQYF. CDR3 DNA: TGCGCCAGCAGCCTCAGCCTCCAGGGGGCAGATACGCAGTATTTT.

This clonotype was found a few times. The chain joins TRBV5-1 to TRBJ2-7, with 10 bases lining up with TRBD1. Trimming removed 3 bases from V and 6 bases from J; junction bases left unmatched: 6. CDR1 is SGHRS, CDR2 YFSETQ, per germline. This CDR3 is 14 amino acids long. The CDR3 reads CASSWDRGGAEQYF. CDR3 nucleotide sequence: TGCGCCAGCAGCTGGGACAGGGGAGGTGCCGAGCAGTACTTC.

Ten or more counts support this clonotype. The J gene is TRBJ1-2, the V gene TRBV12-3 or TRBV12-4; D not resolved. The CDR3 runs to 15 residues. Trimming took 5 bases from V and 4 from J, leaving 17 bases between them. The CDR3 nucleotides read TGTGCCAGCAGTCCACCGGGATCCACTCCCTATGGCTACACCTTC. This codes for CASSPPGSTPYGYTF.

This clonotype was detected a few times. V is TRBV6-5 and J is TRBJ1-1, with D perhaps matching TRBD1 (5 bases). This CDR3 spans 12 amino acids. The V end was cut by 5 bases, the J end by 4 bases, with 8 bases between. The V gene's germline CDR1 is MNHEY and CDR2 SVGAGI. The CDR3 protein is CASSHGGTEAFF. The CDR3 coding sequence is TGTGCCAGCAGTCACGGGGGCACTGAAGCTTTCTTT.

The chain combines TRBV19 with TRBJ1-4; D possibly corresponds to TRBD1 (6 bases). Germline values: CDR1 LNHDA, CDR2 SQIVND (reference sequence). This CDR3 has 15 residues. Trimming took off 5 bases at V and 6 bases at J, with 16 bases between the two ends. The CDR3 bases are TGTGCCAGTAGTGTCGACGGGGGGCGAGATGAAAAACTGTTTTTT. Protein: CASSVDGGRDEKLFF.

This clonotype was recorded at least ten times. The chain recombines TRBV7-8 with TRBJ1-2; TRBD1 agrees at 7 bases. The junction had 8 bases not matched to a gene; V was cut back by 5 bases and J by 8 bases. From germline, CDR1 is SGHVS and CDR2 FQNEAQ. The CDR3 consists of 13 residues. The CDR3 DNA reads TGTGCCAGCAGCATGACAGGGCGATACGGCTACACCTTC. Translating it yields CASSMTGRYGYTF.

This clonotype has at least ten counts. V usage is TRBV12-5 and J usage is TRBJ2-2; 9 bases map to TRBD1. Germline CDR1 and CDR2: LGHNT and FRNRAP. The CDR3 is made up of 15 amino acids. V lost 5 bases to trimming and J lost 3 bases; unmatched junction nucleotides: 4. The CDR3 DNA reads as TGTGCTAGTGGTCCCGGGACAGGGTACACCGGGGAGCTGTTTTTT. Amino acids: CASGPGTGYTGELFF.

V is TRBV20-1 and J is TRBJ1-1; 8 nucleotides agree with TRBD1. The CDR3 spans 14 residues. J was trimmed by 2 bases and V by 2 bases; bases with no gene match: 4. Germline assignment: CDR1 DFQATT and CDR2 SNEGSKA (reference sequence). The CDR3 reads CSARRQGRNTEAFF. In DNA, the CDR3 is TGCAGTGCTAGACGACAGGGGCGTAACACTGAAGCTTTCTTT.

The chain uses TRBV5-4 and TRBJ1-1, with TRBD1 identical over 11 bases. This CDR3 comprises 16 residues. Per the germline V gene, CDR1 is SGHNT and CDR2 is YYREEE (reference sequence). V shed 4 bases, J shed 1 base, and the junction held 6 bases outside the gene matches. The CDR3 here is CASSPDRGPGNTEAFF. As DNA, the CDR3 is TGTGCCAGCAGCCCGGACAGGGGGCCGGGGAACACTGAAGCTTTCTTT.

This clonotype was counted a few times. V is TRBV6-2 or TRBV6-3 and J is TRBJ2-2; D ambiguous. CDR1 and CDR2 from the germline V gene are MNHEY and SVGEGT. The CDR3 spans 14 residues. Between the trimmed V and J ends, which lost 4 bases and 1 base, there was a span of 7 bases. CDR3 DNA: TGTGCCAGCAGTTCGTACGGGAACACCGGGGAGCTGTTTTTT. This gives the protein CASSSYGNTGELFF.

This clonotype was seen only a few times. The CDR3, as DNA: TGCAGTGCTAGGAAGGACAGAGACGAGCAGTACTTC. Protein product: CSARKDRDEQYF. This chain connects TRBV20-1 to TRBJ2-7; weak D call: TRBD1 (6 bases). The CDR3 extends over 12 amino acids. Germline CDR1 reads DFQATT; CDR2 reads SNEGSKA (reference sequence). The germline V and J ends were trimmed by 3 bases and 5 bases, with 11 bases remaining between them.

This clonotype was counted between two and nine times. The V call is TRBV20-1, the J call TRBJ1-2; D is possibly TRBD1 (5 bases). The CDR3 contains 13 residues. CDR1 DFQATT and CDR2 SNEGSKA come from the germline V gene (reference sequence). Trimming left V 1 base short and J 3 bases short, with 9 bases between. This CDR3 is CSARVDRDYGYTF. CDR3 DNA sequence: TGCAGTGCTAGAGTTGACAGAGACTATGGCTACACCTTC.

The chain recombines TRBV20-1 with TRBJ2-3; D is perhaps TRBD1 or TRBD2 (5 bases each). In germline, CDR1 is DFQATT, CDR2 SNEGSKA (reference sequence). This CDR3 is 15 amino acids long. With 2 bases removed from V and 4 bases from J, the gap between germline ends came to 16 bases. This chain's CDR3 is CSARIGTQDADTQYF. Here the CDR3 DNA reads TGCAGTGCTAGAATCGGGACCCAAGACGCAGATACGCAGTATTTT.